This entry lists 11 T cell receptor beta chains sequenced from one sample in a study of cytomegalovirus exposure and HLA in healthy donors. In the PCR, 60 Vbeta and 13 Jbeta primers were used. The assay was immunoSEQ multiplex PCR, and TCRdb's table has in-frame clones only and misses some. There are a few hundred thousand clones in the sample; about nine tenths occur only once, and 1.5% to 2% lies in the top ten. Sample: PBMCs. These receptor sequences come from a girl aged 2-10 years in good health and CMV-seronegative.

The CDR3 DNA follows: TGTGCCTGGTCTTTGGGCCGAGCTAACTATGGCTACACCTTC. As protein: CAWSLGRANYGYTF. The J gene is TRBJ1-2, the V gene TRBV30, with D hard to call. The CDR3 has 14 residues. V shed 5 bases and J shed 0 bases, with 13 bases lying between them. The germline V gene has CDR1 GTSNPN and CDR2 SVGIG (reference sequence).

The genes are TRBV28 and TRBJ1-1, with no clear D. V was shortened by 6 bases and J by 0 bases, with 5 bases between the two germline ends. Germline CDR1 reads MDHEN; CDR2 reads SYDVKM. This CDR3 has 12 residues. The CDR3 here is CASSPMNTEAFF. CDR3 nucleotide sequence: TGTGCCAGCAGCCCTATGAACACTGAAGCTTTCTTT.

V gene TRBV7-9 combines with J gene TRBJ2-3; tentative D call: TRBD2 (6 bases). From germline, CDR1 is SEHNR and CDR2 FQNEAQ (reference sequence). CDR3 length equals 16 residues. The ends were cut back, 5 bases at V and 4 bases at J, with 19 bases in the middle. The chain's CDR3 is CASSPYGGGNADTQYF. The CDR3 DNA is TGTGCCAGCAGCCCGTACGGAGGCGGGAATGCAGATACGCAGTATTTT.

The chain joins TRBV28 to TRBJ1-2; no clear D. The CDR3 loop spans 12 amino acids. With 6 bases removed from V and 6 bases from J, the gap between germline ends came to 11 bases. Germline V gene lookup returns CDR1 MDHEN and CDR2 SYDVKM. The CDR3: CASSSPPDGYTF. CDR3 in DNA: TGTGCCAGCAGCTCCCCCCCTGATGGCTACACCTTC.

The CDR3 loop is CASSIAGPRGSPSYEQYF. Written as DNA, the CDR3 is TGTGCCAGTAGTATTGCAGGGCCACGCGGGAGCCCCTCCTACGAGCAGTACTTC. This rearrangement joins TRBV19 to TRBJ2-7, with 7 positions matching TRBD2. Germline CDR1 is LNHDA and CDR2 is SQIVND (reference sequence). The V and J ends lost 3 bases and 0 bases, in that order; junction bases with no gene match: 14. This CDR3 is 18 amino acids long.

J is TRBJ2-3 and V is TRBV14, with TRBD2 as a possible D gene (6 bases). This CDR3 region has 13 residues. V was shortened by 1 base and J by 5 bases, with 7 bases between the two germline ends. Germline assignment: CDR1 SGHDN and CDR2 FVKESK. As DNA, the CDR3 is TGTGCCAGCAGCCAAGTGGGAGGAGATACGCAGTATTTT. Its protein is CASSQVGGDTQYF.

The rearrangement links TRBV5-1 to TRBJ2-1; 8 bases are a match to TRBD2. The CDR3 totals 15 residues. Germline trimming cut 4 bases from V and 5 bases from J; bases unmatched to any gene: 8. Germline V lookup: CDR1 SGHRS, CDR2 YFSETQ. CDR3 region: CASSLSGKSDNEQFF. CDR3 in DNA: TGCGCCAGCAGCCTTAGCGGGAAAAGCGACAATGAGCAGTTCTTC.

This clone has a handful of counts. This sequence joins TRBV25-1 and TRBJ2-1, with 10 bases matching TRBD2. The CDR3 sequence is 17 residues long. Germline values: CDR1 MGHDK, CDR2 SYGVNS. V lost 6 bases to trimming and J lost 4 bases; unmatched junction nucleotides: 12. CDR3 in amino acids: CASSRPPGTSAYNEQFF. In DNA form, the CDR3 reads TGTGCCAGCAGCCGCCCCCCCGGGACTAGCGCATACAATGAGCAGTTCTTC.

The chain employs TRBV10-1 and TRBJ2-1; 14 bases are shared with TRBD2. This CDR3 comprises 16 residues. V shed 3 bases, J shed 7 bases, and the junction held 5 bases outside the gene matches. Germline loops: CDR1 WNHNN, CDR2 SYGVQD (reference sequence). CDR3 DNA sequence: TGCGCCAGCAGTGACCCGACTAGCGGGGGGGGAAATGAGCAGTTCTTC. This translates into CASSDPTSGGGNEQFF.

The chain carries TRBV5-1 and TRBJ2-2; 7 bases map to TRBD2. Germline lookup yields CDR1 SGHRS and CDR2 YFSETQ. V gave up 2 bases and J gave up 0 bases; unmatched junction bases: 1. CDR3 length: 15 residues. CDR3 bases: TGCGCCAGCAGCTTAGGACTAGCGAACACCGGGGAGCTGTTTTTT. This sequence encodes CASSLGLANTGELFF.

This clone was seen only once. The chain recombines TRBV21-1 with TRBJ2-1; the table's D call of TRBD2 was not tested on the DNA. TRBV21-1 counts as a pseudogene. The CDR3 is 15 amino acids. DNA of the CDR3: TGTGCCAGCAGTCTAGCGGGAGGAGAACAGGATGAGCAGTTCTTC. Translation: CASSLAGGEQDEQFF.